These 12 T cell receptor beta chains came from one sample sequenced in a study of control samples from healthy donors and cancer patients. Profiled with immunoSEQ multiplex PCR; TCRdb holds only in-frame clones, not every one. The sample has some 79,000 clones, about 90% seen once. The sample taken for sequencing was blood. Every receptor here comes from a woman between 50 and 59 years old in good health.

The chain joins TRBV5-1 to TRBJ1-4, with D unclear. From germline, CDR1 is SGHRS and CDR2 YFSETQ. This CDR3 region has 14 residues. Trimming pared 0 bases from V and 5 bases from J, leaving 8 bases between. CDR3 nucleotides: TGCGCCAGCAGCTTGGACTTAAGCAATGAAAAACTGTTTTTT. Amino acids: CASSLDLSNEKLFF.

The chain has TRBV3-1 (or the pseudogene TRBV3-2) and TRBJ1-4; D not resolved. Trimming took off 2 bases at V and 7 bases at J, with 14 bases between the two ends. CDR1 LGHDT and CDR2 YNNKEL come from the germline V gene (reference sequence). The CDR3 has 15 residues. The CDR3, as DNA: TGTGCCAGCAGCCAAAACGGGCTTGGTAGTGAAAAACTGTTTTTT. Amino acid sequence: CASSQNGLGSEKLFF.

This clone came up a few times. The chain couples TRBV6-1 to TRBJ2-7; 10 positions agree with TRBD2. Germline V lookup: CDR1 MNHNS, CDR2 SASEGT. There are 16 residues in the CDR3. Losses at the gene ends were 4 bases for V and 3 bases for J; bases not matched to a gene: 9. Here the CDR3 reads CASSGLAGGPYYEQYF. CDR3 DNA: TGTGCCAGCAGTGGACTAGCGGGTGGCCCCTACTACGAGCAGTACTTC.

The chain employs TRBV11-3 and TRBJ2-5; unclear D gene. The CDR3 spans 13 residues. V was trimmed by 3 bases and J by 5 bases, leaving 10 bases between them. Germline V gene data show CDR1 as SGHNT and CDR2 as YENEEA. The CDR3 reads CASSFSGSETQYF. The CDR3 region has the DNA TGTGCCAGCAGCTTCTCCGGGTCTGAGACCCAGTACTTC.

This chain connects TRBV28 to TRBJ2-7; D uncertain. The CDR3 has 12 residues. With 3 bases removed from V and 3 bases from J, the gap between germline ends came to 6 bases. CDR1 MDHEN and CDR2 SYDVKM come from the germline V gene. The CDR3 nucleotides read TGTGCCAGCAGTTTGGACCGCTACGAGCAGTACTTC. Translating it yields CASSLDRYEQYF.

The rearrangement joins TRBV7-9 to TRBJ1-2; D is uncertain. This CDR3 has 12 residues. Germline CDR1 SEHNR, CDR2 FQNEAQ (reference sequence). Trimming shortened V by 3 bases and J by 8 bases, and 10 bases separated the two germline ends. This chain's CDR3 is CASSFQPPGYTF. In DNA form, the CDR3 reads TGTGCCAGCAGCTTTCAGCCCCCGGGCTACACCTTC. Full variable domain (remainder filled in from reference TRBV7-9 and TRBJ1-2): DTGVSQNPRHKITKRGQNVTFRCDPISEHNRLYWYRQTLGQGPEFLTYFQNEAQLEKSRLLSDRFSAERPKGSFSTLEIQRTEQGDSAMYLCASSFQPPGYTFGSGTRLTVV.

The chain has TRBV6-5 and TRBJ2-7, with D perhaps matching TRBD2 (6 bases). V lost 0 bases and J 7 bases, leaving 13 bases between the germline ends. The CDR3 is 14 amino acids. From germline, CDR1 is MNHEY and CDR2 SVGAGI. CDR3 loop: CASSYSSGAGEQYF. CDR3 nucleotide sequence: TGTGCCAGCAGTTACTCGTCCGGGGCGGGAGAGCAGTACTTC.

V is TRBV6-5 and J is TRBJ2-7; D not resolved. The CDR3 is 13 residues long. The V gene lost 6 bases and the J gene lost 4 bases, with 13 bases spanning the gap. Per germline, CDR1 MNHEY and CDR2 SVGAGI. This CDR3 reads CASRTPDSYEQYF. CDR3 bases: TGTGCCAGCAGAACACCGGATAGTTACGAGCAGTACTTC.

This chain uses TRBV13 with TRBJ2-2; 16 bases match TRBD2. Trimming at V came to 5 bases and at J to 6 bases, leaving 0 bases not matched to a gene. This CDR3 comprises 15 residues. Germline values: CDR1 PRHDT, CDR2 FYEKMQ (reference sequence). Here the CDR3 reads CASSGTSGRAGELFF. The CDR3 bases are TGTGCCAGCAGCGGGACTAGCGGGAGGGCCGGGGAGCTGTTTTTT.

The V and J genes are TRBV3-1 (or the pseudogene TRBV3-2) and TRBJ2-1; 11 bases are a match to TRBD1. With V trimmed by 0 bases and J by 6 bases, 7 bases remained unmatched. CDR1 is LGHDT, CDR2 YNNKEL, per germline (reference sequence). The CDR3 sequence is 17 residues long. CDR3 DNA sequence: TGTGCCAGCAGCCAAGATTTAGGACAGGGGGCCTTCAATGAGCAGTTCTTC. As protein: CASSQDLGQGAFNEQFF.

This chain uses TRBV29-1 with TRBJ2-3; unclear D gene. Trimming pared 6 bases from V and 2 bases from J, leaving 3 bases between. From germline, CDR1 is SQVTM and CDR2 ANQGSEA. The CDR3 is 10 residues long. CDR3 coding DNA: TGCAGCGTCCACACAGATACGCAGTATTTT. Its translation is CSVHTDTQYF.

The CDR3 DNA reads as TGTGCCAGCAGTCCCCGAGTGGGCAATGAGCAGTTCTTC. The encoded protein is CASSPRVGNEQFF. The V call is TRBV28, the J call TRBJ2-1, with no clear D. CDR1 is MDHEN and CDR2 is SYDVKM in the germline V gene. V lost 5 bases and J lost 6, with 11 bases in between. The CDR3 covers 13 residues.